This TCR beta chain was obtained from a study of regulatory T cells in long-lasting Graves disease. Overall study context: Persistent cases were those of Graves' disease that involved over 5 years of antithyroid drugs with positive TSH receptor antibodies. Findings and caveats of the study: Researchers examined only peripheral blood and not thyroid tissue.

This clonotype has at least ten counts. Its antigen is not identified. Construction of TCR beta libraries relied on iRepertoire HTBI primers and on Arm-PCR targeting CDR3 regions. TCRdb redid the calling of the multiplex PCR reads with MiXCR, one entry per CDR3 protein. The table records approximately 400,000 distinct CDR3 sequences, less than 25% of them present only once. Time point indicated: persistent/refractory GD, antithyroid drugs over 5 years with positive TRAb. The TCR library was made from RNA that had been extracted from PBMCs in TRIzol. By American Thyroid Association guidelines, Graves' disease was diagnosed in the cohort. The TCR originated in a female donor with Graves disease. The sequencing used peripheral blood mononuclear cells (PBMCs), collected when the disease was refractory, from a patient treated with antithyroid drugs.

CDR3 sequence (DNA): TGCGCCAGCAGCCCAACACAGGGGGCGAGTGCTGAAGCTTTCTTT. It encodes CASSPTQGASAEAFF. This rearrangement joins TRBV5-1 to TRBJ1-1; 9 bases line up with TRBD1. There are 15 residues in the CDR3. Losses at the gene ends were 4 bases for V and 6 bases for J; bases not matched to a gene: 10. Germline V gene lookup returns CDR1 SGHRS and CDR2 YFSETQ.